This is a list of T cell receptor beta chains from one sample in a study of cytomegalovirus exposure and HLA in healthy donors. Assay used: immunoSEQ multiplex PCR; TCRdb lists only in-frame clones, some missing. The data hold 120,000 to 150,000 clones, with over 70% observed a single time. Specimen: PBMCs. Source of these receptors: a male donor in good health and CMV-seronegative. CDR3s include the opening cysteine and the closing phenylalanine or tryptophan. D genes are given only for firm matches. Some rows mark clone size as missing; the rest say once, few, many or name a class of expanded clone.

CDR3nt: TGCGCCAGCAGCCAACCATCGGGGGAGGTAGGATATGGCTACACCTTC
CDR3aa: CASSQPSGEVGYGYTF
j_gene: TRBJ1-2
d_gene: -
v_gene: TRBV4-1
abundance: -

CDR3nt: TGTGCCAGCAGCTCGGGAAATTCACCCCTCCACTTT
CDR3aa: CASSSGNSPLHF
j_gene: TRBJ1-6
d_gene: -
v_gene: TRBV7-3
abundance: -

CDR3nt: TGCGCCAGCGGACCGACAGGAAACTATGGCTACACCTTC
CDR3aa: CASGPTGNYGYTF
j_gene: TRBJ1-2
d_gene: -
v_gene: TRBV10-2
abundance: -

CDR3nt: TGTGCCAGCAGTAATACACAGGGCTATGGCTACACCTTC
CDR3aa: CASSNTQGYGYTF
j_gene: TRBJ1-2
d_gene: -
v_gene: TRBV2
abundance: -

CDR3nt: TGCAGCGTAACGCGGCGGTCTGACGAGCAGTACTTC
CDR3aa: CSVTRRSDEQYF
j_gene: TRBJ2-7
d_gene: -
v_gene: TRBV29-1
abundance: once

CDR3nt: TGCGCCAGCAGTGAAGGAACAGGGCCGGCTTTCTTT
CDR3aa: CASSEGTGPAFF
j_gene: TRBJ1-1
d_gene: -
v_gene: TRBV10-2
abundance: -

CDR3nt: TGTGCCAGCAGCCTCAGGACTAGCGGACTATACAATGAGCAGTTCTTC
CDR3aa: CASSLRTSGLYNEQFF
j_gene: TRBJ2-1
d_gene: TRBD2
v_gene: TRBV7-8
abundance: -

CDR3nt: TGCAGCGTTGAGGTCCGGGGAGCTAACACTGAAGCTTTCTTT
CDR3aa: CSVEVRGANTEAFF
j_gene: TRBJ1-1
d_gene: -
v_gene: TRBV29-1
abundance: -

CDR3nt: TGTGCCAGTAGTATAGCTCGGACAATTAACACTGAAGCTTTCTTT
CDR3aa: CASSIARTINTEAFF
j_gene: TRBJ1-1
d_gene: -
v_gene: TRBV19
abundance: -

CDR3nt: TGTGCCTGGAGTTCGAACAGGGGGAGGACTGAAGCTTTCTTT
CDR3aa: CAWSSNRGRTEAFF
j_gene: TRBJ1-1
d_gene: TRBD1
v_gene: TRBV30
abundance: -

CDR3nt: TGTGCCAGCACTACACTAGCGGGAGAGACCCAGTACTTC
CDR3aa: CASTTLAGETQYF
j_gene: TRBJ2-5
d_gene: TRBD2
v_gene: TRBV2
abundance: -

CDR3nt: TGTGCCAGCAGTTCCGACAGGGTTTATAGCAATCAGCCCCAGCATTTT
CDR3aa: CASSSDRVYSNQPQHF
j_gene: TRBJ1-5
d_gene: TRBD1
v_gene: TRBV6-5
abundance: few

CDR3nt: TGTGCCAGCAGCCAATTTCAGGGTGGCGACAACGAGCAGTACTTC
CDR3aa: CASSQFQGGDNEQYF
j_gene: TRBJ2-7
d_gene: -
v_gene: TRBV16
abundance: once

CDR3nt: TGTGCCAGCAGACCAGGGTATAGCAATCAGCCCCAGCATTTT
CDR3aa: CASRPGYSNQPQHF
j_gene: TRBJ1-5
d_gene: -
v_gene: TRBV2
abundance: -

CDR3nt: TGTGCCATCAGTGAGTCGATTTCTATGAACACTGAAGCTTTCTTT
CDR3aa: CAISESISMNTEAFF
j_gene: TRBJ1-1
d_gene: -
v_gene: TRBV10-3
abundance: -

CDR3nt: TGTGCCAGCAGCTTACAAGCGGGAGGTGAGACCCAGTACTTC
CDR3aa: CASSLQAGGETQYF
j_gene: TRBJ2-5
d_gene: TRBD2
v_gene: TRBV7-6
abundance: once

CDR3nt: TGTGCCAGCAGTGATCGCCCCTGGGCGGGGGAGCAGTACTTC
CDR3aa: CASSDRPWAGEQYF
j_gene: TRBJ2-7
d_gene: -
v_gene: TRBV2
abundance: -

CDR3nt: TGCGCCAGCAGCTCCGAGGGAGTCGCGGGATACGCTTTCTTT
CDR3aa: CASSSEGVAGYAFF
j_gene: TRBJ1-1
d_gene: -
v_gene: TRBV5-1
abundance: few

CDR3nt: TGTGCCAGCCAACCATTGGTGGGGACAGGGATGGAGCCCCAGCATTTT
CDR3aa: CASQPLVGTGMEPQHF
j_gene: TRBJ1-5
d_gene: TRBD1
v_gene: TRBV19
abundance: -

CDR3nt: TGTGCCAGCTCAGGGGGTGTTAACTATGGCTACACCTTC
CDR3aa: CASSGGVNYGYTF
j_gene: TRBJ1-2
d_gene: TRBD1
v_gene: TRBV27
abundance: few

CDR3nt: TGCAGCGGCCGGGACTCGACACGGGGAACCGGGGAGCTGTTTTTT
CDR3aa: CSGRDSTRGTGELFF
j_gene: TRBJ2-2
d_gene: -
v_gene: TRBV29-1
abundance: few

CDR3nt: TGTGCCAGCAGCCCAGACAACGCTAACTATGGCTACACCTTC
CDR3aa: CASSPDNANYGYTF
j_gene: TRBJ1-2
d_gene: -
v_gene: TRBV27
abundance: -

CDR3nt: TGTGCCAGCAGCGAGACCGCCTTACCGGGAGGAAACACCATATATTTT
CDR3aa: CASSETALPGGNTIYF
j_gene: TRBJ1-3
d_gene: -
v_gene: TRBV7-2
abundance: -

CDR3nt: TGTGCCAGCCGCCAGGGGGTGAACTATGGCTACACCTTC
CDR3aa: CASRQGVNYGYTF
j_gene: TRBJ1-2
d_gene: TRBD1
v_gene: TRBV18
abundance: -

CDR3nt: TGTGCCAGCAGGACTTCCGGAGCCGACACCGGGGAGCTGTTTTTT
CDR3aa: CASRTSGADTGELFF
j_gene: TRBJ2-2
d_gene: -
v_gene: TRBV6-5
abundance: -

CDR3nt: TGTGCCATCAACCCGACAGGGGTAAGCAATCAGCCCCAGCATTTT
CDR3aa: CAINPTGVSNQPQHF
j_gene: TRBJ1-5
d_gene: TRBD1
v_gene: TRBV10-3
abundance: -

CDR3nt: TGTGCCAGCAGTTTCGAGCGGGGGTCTACACGGTATGAGCAGTTCTTC
CDR3aa: CASSFERGSTRYEQFF
j_gene: TRBJ2-1
d_gene: TRBD2
v_gene: TRBV27
abundance: -

CDR3nt: TGTGCCAGTAAGGAGGGAGGGAATCTGAACACTGAAGCTTTCTTT
CDR3aa: CASKEGGNLNTEAFF
j_gene: TRBJ1-1
d_gene: -
v_gene: TRBV19
abundance: -

CDR3nt: TGCGCCAGCAGCGTGGGGGCAGGGAGGATTGGGAACACTGAAGCTTTCTTT
CDR3aa: CASSVGAGRIGNTEAFF
j_gene: TRBJ1-1
d_gene: -
v_gene: TRBV5-1
abundance: -

CDR3nt: TGTGCCAGCTCACTACGACCCGGGACAGGGTACACCGGGGAGCTGTTTTTT
CDR3aa: CASSLRPGTGYTGELFF
j_gene: TRBJ2-2
d_gene: TRBD1
v_gene: TRBV18
abundance: -